This entry describes one TCR beta chain. V was clipped by 4 bases and J by 6 bases, with 16 bases between them. The CDR3 sequence is 16 residues long. Germline V gene data show CDR1 as LGHNA and CDR2 as YSLEER. Profiling relied on immunoSEQ multiplex PCR, and the TCRdb table lists in-frame clones only, not all of them. The sample comprises just over 2,000,000 clones, approximately 95% of which are singletons, and more than 0.1% rests with the top ten. These data belong to a study of shared clonotypes between healthy human individuals. This sequence joins TRBV4-3 and TRBJ1-6; possibly TRBD1 for D (6 bases). The receptor was derived from a man aged 18 to 30 in good health. Sequenced sample: naive CD4+ T cells sorted from blood. As to subset: CD45RA+ positively selected. CDR3 loop: CASSRTQGSTNSPLHF. CDR3 bases: TGCGCCAGCAGCCGCACACAGGGCTCTACTAATTCACCCCTCCACTTT.